Sequencing of this TCR beta chain was carried out in a study of control samples from healthy donors and cancer patients. This CDR3 contains 15 residues. V gave up 7 bases and J gave up 0 bases, with 13 bases separating them. From germline, CDR1 is SGHNT and CDR2 YENEEA. TCRdb's table, derived via immunoSEQ multiplex PCR, lists solely in-frame clones and lacks some. Seen here are about 70,000 clones, about 80% observed once, and the top ten hold 25% to 35%. The sequence was obtained from a man aged 45-65 years in good health. The sample taken for sequencing was blood. This chain uses TRBV11-3 with TRBJ1-5; D gene unclear. CDR3: CASINQPNSNQPQHF. Here the CDR3 DNA reads TGTGCCAGCATTAACCAACCAAATAGCAATCAGCCCCAGCATTTT. The variable domain in full, completed from reference TRBV11-3 and TRBJ1-5, reads EAGVVQSPRYKIIEKKQPVAFWCNPISGHNTLYWYLQNLGQGPELLIRYENEEAVDDSQLPKDRFSAERLKGVDSTLKIQPAELGDSAVYLCASINQPNSNQPQHFGDGTRLSIL.